This TCR beta chain was captured in a study of response to subunit inactivated influenza vaccine. Study-wide findings and caveats: Authors suggested that a seasonal influenza vaccination recruits few new T cells each time.

Germline V gene data show CDR1 as DFQATT and CDR2 as SNEGSKA (reference sequence). This CDR3 contains 14 residues. The V end lost 5 bases, the J end lost 4 bases, and 17 bases lay between the germline ends. With regard to this clonotype: The antigen remains undetermined.

TCRdb fed the RT-PCR reads into MiXCR, producing one record per CDR3 protein. Of 800,000 to 1,000,000 distinct CDR3 sequences in the sample, approximately 22% are singletons; the top ten hold roughly 10%. The sequence came from a man in his fifties who received an inactivated influenza vaccine. Source: PBMCs from blood, taken around 5 days after vaccination. The chain employs TRBV20-1 and TRBJ2-5; the D is unclear. The CDR3 protein is CSAEPSATPETQYF. DNA for the CDR3: TGCAGTGCTGAACCCTCGGCTACCCCAGAGACCCAGTACTTC.